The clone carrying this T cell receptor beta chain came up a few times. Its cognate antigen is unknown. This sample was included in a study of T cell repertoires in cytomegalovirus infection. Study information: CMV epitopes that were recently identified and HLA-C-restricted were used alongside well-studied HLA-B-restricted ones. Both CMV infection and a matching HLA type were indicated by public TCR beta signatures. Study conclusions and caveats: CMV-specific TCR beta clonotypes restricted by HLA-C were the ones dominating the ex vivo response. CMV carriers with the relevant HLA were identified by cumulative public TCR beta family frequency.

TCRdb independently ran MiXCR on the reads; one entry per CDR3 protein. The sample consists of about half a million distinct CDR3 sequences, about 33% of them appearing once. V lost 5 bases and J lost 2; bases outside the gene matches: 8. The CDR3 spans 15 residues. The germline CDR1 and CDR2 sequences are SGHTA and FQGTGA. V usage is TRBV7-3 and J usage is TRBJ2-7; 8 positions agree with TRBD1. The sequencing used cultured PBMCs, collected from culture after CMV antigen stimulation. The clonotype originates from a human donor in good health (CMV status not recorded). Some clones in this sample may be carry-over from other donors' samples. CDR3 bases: TGTGCCAGCAGCCTACCGGGACAGGACCCCTACGAGCAGTACTTC. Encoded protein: CASSLPGQDPYEQYF.